What follows are 19 T cell receptor beta chains derived from one specimen sequenced in a study of chemoradiotherapy in HPV16-positive cancers (dated by TCRdb to between 2021 and 2024). Libraries were prepared through the immunoSEQ multiplex PCR assay. TCRdb carries this immuneACCESS record with in-frame sequences only. Its versions omit some clonotypes, under half of them owing to an unresolved V gene in the studies checked, with the rest unexplained. The sample table records about 68,000 clones; around nine tenths of these occur just once. 4% to 4.5% of the sample lies in the top ten. Sequencing was performed on blood, taken from a patient who underwent chemoradiotherapy. The receptor source for this set is a human donor with HPV-associated anogenital cancer.

This chain uses TRBV18 with TRBJ1-1, with 7 bases fitting TRBD1. Germline V gene sequence: CDR1 KGHSH, CDR2 LQKENI. After removal of 3 bases from V and 10 bases from J, the junction contained 14 bases not matched to a gene. The CDR3 extends over 15 amino acids. The CDR3 here is CASSPSGTDALTAFF. The CDR3 bases are TGTGCCAGCTCACCGTCGGGGACAGATGCTTTGACAGCTTTCTTT.

Regarding this clone: Other DNA sequences in this sample translate to the same CDR3. V is TRBV27 and J is TRBJ1-1; no reliable D call. Trimming pared 6 bases from V and 3 bases from J, leaving 14 bases between. CDR1 and CDR2 (germline): MNHEY, SMNVEV (reference sequence). This CDR3 has 14 residues. The CDR3 loop is CASRKALSDTEAFF. The CDR3 bases are TGTGCCAGCAGAAAGGCACTGTCGGACACTGAAGCTTTCTTT.

The chain carries TRBV7-9 and TRBJ2-7, with no clear D. V lost 5 bases and J 4 bases, leaving 12 bases between the germline ends. The CDR3 consists of 13 residues. Germline V gene lookup returns CDR1 SEHNR and CDR2 FQNEAQ (reference sequence). The CDR3 is CASSPVAAYEQYF. The CDR3 region has the DNA TGTGCCAGCAGCCCCGTGGCTGCTTACGAGCAGTACTTC.

The V and J genes are TRBV29-1 and TRBJ2-1; TRBD2 aligns across 13 bases. CDR1 and CDR2 (germline): SQVTM, ANQGSEA. This CDR3 has 17 residues. J was trimmed by 4 bases and V by 3 bases; bases with no gene match: 9. CDR3: CSVDGLAGDPIYNEQFF. As DNA, the CDR3 is TGCAGCGTTGACGGACTAGCGGGAGATCCAATATACAATGAGCAGTTCTTC.

This clone was recorded once. The rearrangement joins TRBV7-9 to TRBJ2-5; D is unclear. The V gene lost 1 base and the J gene lost 4 bases, with 7 bases spanning the gap. Germline CDR1 SEHNR, CDR2 FQNEAQ (reference sequence). CDR3 length equals 13 residues. The CDR3 DNA is TGTGCCAGCAGCTTAGGCTGGGCAGAGACCCAGTACTTC. Its protein product is CASSLGWAETQYF.

As regards this clone: Within the sample, other DNA sequences also encode this same CDR3. The rearrangement joins TRBV4-1 to TRBJ1-1, with a tentative D call TRBD1 (5 bases). In germline, CDR1 is MGHRA, CDR2 YSYEKL. Trimming pared 1 base from V and 4 bases from J, leaving 13 bases between. The CDR3 runs 15 residues. The DNA of the CDR3 is TGCGCCAGCAGCCAAGGGCAGGGTCGGGGCACTGAAGCTTTCTTT. Translating gives CASSQGQGRGTEAFF.

This chain links TRBV15 with TRBJ1-2; D is undetermined. V dropped 0 bases and J dropped 5 bases, with 16 bases sitting between them. Germline CDR1 is LNHNV and CDR2 is YYDKDF (reference sequence). This CDR3 comprises 16 residues. CDR3 sequence: CATSRDTGMGGYGYTF. In DNA form, the CDR3 reads TGTGCCACCAGCAGAGATACTGGGATGGGAGGGTATGGCTACACCTTC.

V is TRBV9 and J is TRBJ2-3; D uncertain. The CDR3 has 14 residues. Between the trimmed V and J ends, which lost 4 bases and 4 bases, there was a span of 13 bases. Germline CDR1 reads SGDLS; CDR2 reads YYNGEE. The CDR3 DNA reads TGTGCCAGCAGCTACGCTCCCCCCCCAGATACGCAGTATTTT. It yields the protein CASSYAPPPDTQYF.

The chain uses TRBV28 and TRBJ1-1; D call uncertain. This CDR3 has 12 residues. With 5 bases removed from V and 2 bases from J, the gap between germline ends came to 6 bases. Per the germline V gene, CDR1 is MDHEN and CDR2 is SYDVKM. CDR3 coding DNA: TGTGCCAGCAGTACCGGAAACACTGAAGCTTTCTTT. It codes for CASSTGNTEAFF.

V gene TRBV4-2 combines with J gene TRBJ1-6, with a tentative D call TRBD1 (5 bases). Trimming took 0 bases from V and 3 from J, leaving 9 bases between them. The CDR3 runs to 16 residues. The germline V gene has CDR1 LGHNA and CDR2 YNFKEQ. The CDR3 loop reads CASSQDAGSYNSPLHF. The CDR3 coding sequence is TGTGCCAGCAGCCAAGATGCAGGGAGCTATAATTCACCCCTCCACTTT.

V usage is TRBV19 and J usage is TRBJ2-1; D call uncertain. The ends were cut back, 3 bases at V and 4 bases at J, with 13 bases in the middle. This CDR3 contains 15 residues. Germline V gene sequence: CDR1 LNHDA, CDR2 SQIVND (reference sequence). The CDR3 DNA follows: TGTGCCAGTAGTATTTCCGCTTCCAAATACAATGAGCAGTTCTTC. Its protein product is CASSISASKYNEQFF.

This chain uses TRBV18 with TRBJ2-2, with 7 nucleotides matching TRBD1. Germline CDR1 KGHSH, CDR2 LQKENI. The CDR3 has 12 amino acids. V dropped 5 bases and J dropped 9; count of bases not matched to a gene: 3. CDR3 sequence reads: CASSSGQRELFF. The CDR3, as DNA: TGTGCCAGCTCATCGGGACAGAGGGAGCTGTTTTTT.

The DNA for the CDR3 is TGTGCCAGCAGCTTAGCGGAGCCCCCTGCAGAGCAGTACTTC. Its translation: CASSLAEPPAEQYF. The V gene is TRBV7-8, the J gene TRBJ2-7; D call uncertain. This CDR3 spans 14 amino acids. Germline CDR1 is SGHVS and CDR2 is FQNEAQ. The V end was cut by 0 bases, the J end by 7 bases, with 13 bases between.

The rearrangement uses TRBV4-2 and TRBJ2-7; 7 nucleotides align to TRBD2. Germline trimming cut 4 bases from V and 0 bases from J; bases unmatched to any gene: 6. The CDR3 contains 15 residues. Germline values: CDR1 LGHNA, CDR2 YNFKEQ. CDR3 DNA sequence: TGTGCCAGCAGCCCAAGGGGCGGGAGCTCCTACGAGCAGTACTTC. It specifies CASSPRGGSSYEQYF.

V gene TRBV28 combines with J gene TRBJ1-1; tentatively, D is TRBD1 (6 bases). V was trimmed by 7 bases and J by 8 bases, leaving 17 bases between them. The CDR3 is 13 amino acids. Germline V lookup: CDR1 MDHEN, CDR2 SYDVKM. The CDR3: CASKKGGGTEAFF. The CDR3 nucleotides read TGTGCCAGCAAAAAAGGGGGGGGAACCGAAGCTTTCTTT.

J is TRBJ2-6 and V is TRBV7-6; D gene uncertain. Germline CDR1 reads SGHVS; CDR2 reads FNYEAQ. Trimming shortened V by 5 bases and J by 0 bases, and 8 bases separated the two germline ends. CDR3 length: 15 amino acids. The CDR3 spells CASSNPSSGANVLTF. Here the CDR3 DNA reads TGTGCCAGCAGCAACCCGAGCTCTGGGGCCAACGTCCTGACTTTC. The entire variable domain, with the rest obtained from reference TRBV7-6 and TRBJ2-6, is as follows: GAGVSQSPRYKVTKRGQDVALRCDPISGHVSLYWYRQALGQGPEFLTYFNYEAQQDKSGLPNDRFSAERPEGSISTLTIQRTEQRDSAMYRCASSNPSSGANVLTFGAGSRLTVL.

This clone was found once. This chain connects TRBV30 to TRBJ2-2; TRBD1 agrees at 7 bases. J was trimmed by 8 bases and V by 7 bases; bases with no gene match: 4. The CDR3 has 11 amino acids. Per the germline V gene, CDR1 is GTSNPN and CDR2 is SVGIG (reference sequence). CDR3 DNA sequence: TGTGCCTCGACAGGGAGTGGGGAGCTGTTTTTT. It encodes CASTGSGELFF.

The J gene is TRBJ2-3, the V gene TRBV11-2, with D uncertain. Germline V gene sequence: CDR1 SGHAT, CDR2 FQNNGV. The CDR3 has 11 residues. The V gene lost 5 bases and the J gene lost 4 bases, with 4 bases spanning the gap. CDR3 DNA: TGTGCCAGCAGCCCCGCAGATACGCAGTATTTT. Amino acids: CASSPADTQYF.

This clone has more than one count but fewer than ten. This chain uses TRBV2 with TRBJ1-2, with a possible D match to TRBD1 (5 bases). The V and J ends lost 4 bases and 6 bases respectively, with 15 bases between them. Germline lookup yields CDR1 SNHLY and CDR2 FYNNEI. The CDR3 contains 14 residues. The CDR3: CASSVVPGRDGYTF. The DNA for the CDR3 is TGTGCCAGCAGTGTTGTACCGGGCAGGGATGGCTACACCTTC. The entire variable domain, with the rest obtained from reference TRBV2 and TRBJ1-2, is as follows: EPEVTQTPSHQVTQMGQEVILRCVPISNHLYFYWYRQILGQKVEFLVSFYNNEISEKSEIFDDQFSVERPDGSNFTLKIRSTKLEDSAMYFCASSVVPGRDGYTFGSGTRLTVV.